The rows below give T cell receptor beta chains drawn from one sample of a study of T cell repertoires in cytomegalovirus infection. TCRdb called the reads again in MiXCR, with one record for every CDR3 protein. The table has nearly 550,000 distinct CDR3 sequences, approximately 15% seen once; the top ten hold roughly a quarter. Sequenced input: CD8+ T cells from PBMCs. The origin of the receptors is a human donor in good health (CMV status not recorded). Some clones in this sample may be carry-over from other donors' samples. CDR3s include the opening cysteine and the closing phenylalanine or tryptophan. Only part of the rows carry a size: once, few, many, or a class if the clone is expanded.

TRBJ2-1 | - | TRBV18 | CASSPSLGADPYNEQFF
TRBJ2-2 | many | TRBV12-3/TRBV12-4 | CASRLSGTGDSTGELFF
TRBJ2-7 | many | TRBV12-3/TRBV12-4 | CASSRRQVSYEQYF
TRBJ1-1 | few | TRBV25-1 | CASSESGTGDTEAFF
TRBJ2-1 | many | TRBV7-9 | CASSLGIADYNEQFF
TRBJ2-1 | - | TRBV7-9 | CASSLGGGARDNEQFF
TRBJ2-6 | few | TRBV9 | CASRDHPQAGANVLTF
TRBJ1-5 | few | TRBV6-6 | CASSYPDSYSNQPQHF
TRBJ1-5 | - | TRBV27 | CASSLSKSSNQPQHF
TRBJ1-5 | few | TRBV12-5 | CASGKTGGINQPQHF
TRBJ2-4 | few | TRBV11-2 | CASSIGLAGDQNIQYF
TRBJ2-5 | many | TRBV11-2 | CASSLGGGWQTQYF
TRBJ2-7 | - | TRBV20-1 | CSARLGKHYEQYF
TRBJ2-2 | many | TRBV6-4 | CASSDSGQADTGELFF
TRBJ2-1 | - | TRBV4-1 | CASSLRALSGSYNEQFF
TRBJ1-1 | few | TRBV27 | CASSPPAGLNTEAFF
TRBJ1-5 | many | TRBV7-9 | CASSSGTGQQPQHF
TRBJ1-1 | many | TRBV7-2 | CASSIPGRGNTEAFF
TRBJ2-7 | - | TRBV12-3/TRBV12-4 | CASSLGGGPTYEQYF
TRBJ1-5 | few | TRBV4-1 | CASSHSPLNQPQHF
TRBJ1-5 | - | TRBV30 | CAWSVGAVYQPQHF
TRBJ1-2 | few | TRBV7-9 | CASSLGGTDGYTF
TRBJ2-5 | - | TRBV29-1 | CSAGPTGSPYREETQYF
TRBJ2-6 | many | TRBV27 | CASSLLGRSGANVLTF
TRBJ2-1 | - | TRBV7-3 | CASSLTPGAYNEQFF
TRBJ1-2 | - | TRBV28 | CASSFDRQGGGYTF
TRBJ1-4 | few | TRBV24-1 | CATSDLGEEKLFF
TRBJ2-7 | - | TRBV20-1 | CSALGQTFSYEQYF
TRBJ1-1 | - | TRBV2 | CASRTGRAEAFF
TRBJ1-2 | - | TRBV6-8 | CASRQLPYTGNYGYTF
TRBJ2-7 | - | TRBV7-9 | CASSSRPSGTGDGFYEQYF
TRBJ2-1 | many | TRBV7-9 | CASSRVADEQFF
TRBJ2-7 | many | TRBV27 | CASSSAATPSPRFEQYF
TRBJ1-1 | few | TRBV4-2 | CASSQVRGNTEAFF
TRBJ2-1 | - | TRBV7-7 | CASSLQVLGEQFF
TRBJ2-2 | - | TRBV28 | CASRTGTGAFGGELFF
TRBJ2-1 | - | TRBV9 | CASSVVPGIYNEQFF
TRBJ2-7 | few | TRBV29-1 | CSVEDQSSSYEQYF
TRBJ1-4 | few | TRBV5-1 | CASSSGGVATNEKLFF
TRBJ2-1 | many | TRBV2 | CASRRSRGASSYNEQFF